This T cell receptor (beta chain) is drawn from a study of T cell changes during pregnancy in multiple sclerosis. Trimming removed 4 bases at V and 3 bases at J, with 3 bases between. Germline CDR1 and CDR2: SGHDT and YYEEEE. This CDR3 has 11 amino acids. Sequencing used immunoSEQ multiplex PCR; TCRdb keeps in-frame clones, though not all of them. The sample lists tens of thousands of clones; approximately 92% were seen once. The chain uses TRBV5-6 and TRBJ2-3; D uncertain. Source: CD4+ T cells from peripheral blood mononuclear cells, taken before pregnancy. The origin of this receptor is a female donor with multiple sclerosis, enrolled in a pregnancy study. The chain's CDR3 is CASSRTDTQYF. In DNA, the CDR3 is TGTGCCAGCAGCCGTACAGATACGCAGTATTTT.